What follows are 6 T cell receptor beta chains derived from one specimen sequenced in a study of tumor-infiltrating lymphocytes in primary liver carcinoma. Investigators took RNA and DNA out together from 20-30 mg of unsorted bulk tissue. From roughly 0.45 ug total RNA, TCR beta cDNA was generated with a primer in the constant region. ARM-PCR was slightly modified, and three nested multiplex PCR rounds with it gave rise to the TCR beta libraries. Amplification in the first two PCR rounds was performed using TRBV1-TRBV30 forward primers and a C-beta reverse primer for around 9 cycles each. TCRdb re-called the multiplex PCR reads with MiXCR, one entry per CDR3 protein. The sample has about 97,000 distinct CDR3 sequences; around 71% are singletons. The sequenced material came from liver tumor tissue from sampling region 2. Documented subset: tumor region T2, inferior pole. Receptor source: a woman aged 55-69 years with primary liver carcinoma and hepatitis B virus infection.

This clonotype was observed at least ten times. The chain has TRBV19 and TRBJ2-3; 8 nucleotides line up with TRBD1. The CDR3 has 14 amino acids. Trimming at V came to 6 bases and at J to 0 bases, leaving 2 bases not matched to a gene. Germline CDR1 and CDR2: LNHDA and SQIVND (reference sequence). The CDR3 protein is CASRRQGSTDTQYF. The DNA of the CDR3 is TGTGCCAGTAGACGACAGGGGAGCACAGATACGCAGTATTTT.

This clonotype was counted ten times or more. The chain carries TRBV6-6 and TRBJ1-5, with a tentative D call TRBD1 (6 bases). Germline CDR1 MNHNY, CDR2 SVGAGI (reference sequence). The CDR3 sequence is 16 residues long. With 6 bases removed from V and 1 base from J, the gap between germline ends came to 16 bases. The DNA for the CDR3 is TGTGCCAGCAGCTATGGAGGGGGAGAGAGCAATCAGCCCCAGCATTTT. Translation gives CASSYGGGESNQPQHF.

As concerns this clonotype: This may stem from a read error, because a much larger clone lies one nucleotide away. The rearrangement joins TRBV5-1 to TRBJ2-1, with 9 nucleotides matching TRBD1. Germline CDR1 is SGHRS and CDR2 is YFSETQ. CDR3 length: 15 amino acids. This chain's CDR3 is CANSLGQGTYNEQFF. CDR3 DNA: TGCGCCAACAGCCTAGGACAGGGGACCTACAATGAGCAGTTCTTC.

Turning to this clonotype: A much larger clone is a single base away; this may be a read error. This chain uses TRBV6-1 with TRBJ1-1; 9 bases line up with TRBD1. Germline V gives CDR1 MNHNS, CDR2 SASEGT. The V gene end was trimmed by 6 bases and the J gene end by 4 bases; junction bases not matched to a gene: 6. CDR3 length equals 14 residues. The DNA for the CDR3 is TGTGCCAGCAGATACGAGACAGGGGGCACTGAAGCTTTCTTT. Its protein product is CASRYETGGTEAFF.

This clonotype occurred a few times. The chain couples TRBV29-1 to TRBJ2-7, with 8 nucleotides matching TRBD2. TRBJ2-1 matches the DNA end more closely, so the J call is doubtful. The length of the CDR3 is 14 residues. Germline V lookup: CDR1 SQVTM, CDR2 ANQGSEA. CDR3 bases: TGCAGCGTTGCCCTAGGGGCTAGCGGGTACGAGCAGTTCTTC. It codes for CSVALGASGYEQFF.

Remarks on this clonotype: An end of the junction differs from the germline gene, which may be a read error. CDR3 protein: CPSSRPSGRTNEQFF. The CDR3 region has the DNA TGCCCCAGCAGCCGACCAAGCGGGAGGACCAATGAGCAGTTCTTC. The genes are TRBV10-1 and TRBJ2-1; 9 bases fit TRBD2. Germline values: CDR1 WNHNN, CDR2 SYGVQD (reference sequence). There are 15 residues in the CDR3.